The 2 T cell receptor beta chains below come from one sample, sequenced in a study of regulatory T cells in long-lasting Graves disease. Libraries of TCR beta came from iRepertoire HTBI primers plus Arm-PCR of CDR3 regions. MiXCR, run by TCRdb on the multiplex PCR reads, gives a single entry per CDR3 protein. The sample records more than 650,000 distinct CDR3 sequences, 30% being singletons. Time point given: persistent/refractory GD, antithyroid drugs over 5 years with positive TRAb. Extracted RNA from PBMCs served as the source of the TCR library. Specimen: peripheral blood mononuclear cells (PBMCs), collected when the disease was refractory, from a patient treated with antithyroid drugs. Receptor source: a female donor with Graves disease.

The rearrangement joins TRBV30 to TRBJ2-5, with D unresolved. Germline V gene sequence: CDR1 GTSNPN, CDR2 SVGIG (reference sequence). The CDR3 has 12 amino acids. Trimming took 0 bases from V and 0 from J, leaving 2 bases between them. CDR3 protein: CAWSVYQETQYF. CDR3 sequence (DNA): TGTGCCTGGAGTGTGTACCAAGAGACCCAGTACTTC.

This clonotype was seen more than once but under ten times. The chain joins TRBV6-1 to TRBJ1-5; D is unresolved. CDR3 length: 14 residues. Per germline, CDR1 MNHNS and CDR2 SASEGT. The ends were cut back, 0 bases at V and 5 bases at J, with 8 bases in the middle. The CDR3 region is CASSEAFSDQPQHF. The CDR3 DNA is TGTGCCAGCAGTGAAGCTTTTTCTGATCAGCCCCAGCATTTT.